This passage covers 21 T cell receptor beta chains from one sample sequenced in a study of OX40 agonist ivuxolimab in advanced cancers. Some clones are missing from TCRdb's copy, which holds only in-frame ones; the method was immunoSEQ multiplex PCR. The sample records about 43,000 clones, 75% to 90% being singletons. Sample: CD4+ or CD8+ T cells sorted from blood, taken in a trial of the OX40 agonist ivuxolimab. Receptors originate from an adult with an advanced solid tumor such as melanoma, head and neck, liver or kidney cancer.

The CDR3 nucleotides are TGTGCCAGCACCGAACCTTTGGGGAGGGTGCAGCCCCAGCATTTT. Protein sequence: CASTEPLGRVQPQHF. This sequence joins TRBV21-1 and TRBJ1-5. TRBV21-1 is a recognized pseudogene. This CDR3 comprises 15 residues.

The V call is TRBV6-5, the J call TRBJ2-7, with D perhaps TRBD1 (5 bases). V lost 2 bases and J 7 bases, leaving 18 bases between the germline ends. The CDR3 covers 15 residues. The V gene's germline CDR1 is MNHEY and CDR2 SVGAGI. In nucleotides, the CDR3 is TGTGCCAGCAGTTACCCCTCGACAGTCCCGAGGGAGCAGTACTTC. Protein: CASSYPSTVPREQYF.

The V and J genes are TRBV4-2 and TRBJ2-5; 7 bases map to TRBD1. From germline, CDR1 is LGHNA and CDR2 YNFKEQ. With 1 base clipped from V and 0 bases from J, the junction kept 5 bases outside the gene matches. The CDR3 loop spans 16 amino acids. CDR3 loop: CASSQVTGQDQETQYF. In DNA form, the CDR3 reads TGTGCCAGCAGCCAAGTGACAGGACAGGACCAAGAGACCCAGTACTTC.

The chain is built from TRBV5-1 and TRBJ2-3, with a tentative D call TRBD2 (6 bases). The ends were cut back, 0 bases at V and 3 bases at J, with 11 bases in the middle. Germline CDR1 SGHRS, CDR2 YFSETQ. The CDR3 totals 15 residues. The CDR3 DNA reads TGCGCCAGCAGCTTGGATGGAGGGAGGACAGATACGCAGTATTTT. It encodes CASSLDGGRTDTQYF.

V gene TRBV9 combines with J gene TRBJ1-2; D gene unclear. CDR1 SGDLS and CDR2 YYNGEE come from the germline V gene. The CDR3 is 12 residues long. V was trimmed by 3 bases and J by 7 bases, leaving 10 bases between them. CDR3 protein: CASSARPGGYTF. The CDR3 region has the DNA TGTGCCAGCAGCGCCCGACCGGGTGGCTACACCTTC.

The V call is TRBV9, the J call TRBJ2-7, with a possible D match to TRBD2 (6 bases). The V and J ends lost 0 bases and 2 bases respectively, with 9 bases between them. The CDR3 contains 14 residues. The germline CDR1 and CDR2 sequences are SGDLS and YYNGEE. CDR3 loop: CASSVAGAAYEQYF. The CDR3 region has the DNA TGTGCCAGCAGCGTAGCGGGAGCGGCCTACGAGCAGTACTTC.

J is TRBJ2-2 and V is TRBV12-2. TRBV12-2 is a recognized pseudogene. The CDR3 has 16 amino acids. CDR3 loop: CASPLLIVGPPGELFF. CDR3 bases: TGTGCAAGTCCCCTCCTTATCGTCGGGCCCCCCGGGGAGCTGTTTTTT.

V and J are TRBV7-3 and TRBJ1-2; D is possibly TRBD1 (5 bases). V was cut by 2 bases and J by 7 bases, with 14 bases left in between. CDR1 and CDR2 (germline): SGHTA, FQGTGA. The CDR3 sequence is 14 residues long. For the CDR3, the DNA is TGTGCCAGCAGCTTAGACCCGGGGCGGGGTGGCTACACCTTC. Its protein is CASSLDPGRGGYTF. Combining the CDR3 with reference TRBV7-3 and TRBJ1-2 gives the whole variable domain GAGVSQTPSNKVTEKGKYVELRCDPISGHTALYWYRQSLGQGPEFLIYFQGTGAADDSGLPNDRFFAVRPEGSVSTLKIQRTERGDSAVYLCASSLDPGRGGYTFGSGTRLTVV.

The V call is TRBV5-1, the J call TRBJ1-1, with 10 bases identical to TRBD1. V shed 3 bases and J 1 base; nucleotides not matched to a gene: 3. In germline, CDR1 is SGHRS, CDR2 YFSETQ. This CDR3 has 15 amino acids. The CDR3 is CASSSTGGTNTEAFF. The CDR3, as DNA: TGCGCCAGCAGCTCGACAGGGGGCACGAACACTGAAGCTTTCTTT. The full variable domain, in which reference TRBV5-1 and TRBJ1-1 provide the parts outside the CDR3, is KAGVTQTPRYLIKTRGQQVTLSCSPISGHRSVSWYQQTPGQGLQFLFEYFSETQRNKGNFPGRFSGRQFSNSRSEMNVSTLELGDSALYLCASSSTGGTNTEAFFGQGTRLTVV.

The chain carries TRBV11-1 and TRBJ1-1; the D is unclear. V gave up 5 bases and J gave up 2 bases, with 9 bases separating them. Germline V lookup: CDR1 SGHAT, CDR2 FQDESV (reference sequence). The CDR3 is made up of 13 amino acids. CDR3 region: CASSPTLNTEAFF. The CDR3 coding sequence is TGTGCCAGCAGCCCCACCTTAAACACTGAAGCTTTCTTT.

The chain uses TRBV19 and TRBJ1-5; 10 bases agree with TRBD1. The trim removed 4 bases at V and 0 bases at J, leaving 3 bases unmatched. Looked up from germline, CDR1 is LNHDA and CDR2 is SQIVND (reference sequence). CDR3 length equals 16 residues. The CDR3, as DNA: TGTGCCAGTAGTAGCGGGACAGGGGTTAGCAATCAGCCCCAGCATTTT. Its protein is CASSSGTGVSNQPQHF.

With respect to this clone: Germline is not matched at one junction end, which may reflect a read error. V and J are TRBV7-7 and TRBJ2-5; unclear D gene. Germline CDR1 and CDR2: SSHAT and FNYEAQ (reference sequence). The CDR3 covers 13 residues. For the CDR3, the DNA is TGTGCTAGCAGCTTACAAGAAAGAAAGACCCAGTACTTC. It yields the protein CASSLQERKTQYF.

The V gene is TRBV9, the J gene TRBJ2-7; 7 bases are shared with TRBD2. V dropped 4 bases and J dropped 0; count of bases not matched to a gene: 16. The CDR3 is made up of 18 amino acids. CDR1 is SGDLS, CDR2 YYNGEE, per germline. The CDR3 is CASSPSLDGRGTSYEQYF. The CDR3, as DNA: TGTGCCAGCAGCCCCTCCCTCGACGGGCGGGGGACCTCCTACGAGCAGTACTTC.

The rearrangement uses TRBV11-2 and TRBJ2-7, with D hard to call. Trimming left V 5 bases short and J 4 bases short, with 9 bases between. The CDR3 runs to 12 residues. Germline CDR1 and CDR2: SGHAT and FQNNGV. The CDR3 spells CASSPRTYEQYF. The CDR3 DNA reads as TGTGCCAGCAGCCCACGGACGTACGAGCAGTACTTC.

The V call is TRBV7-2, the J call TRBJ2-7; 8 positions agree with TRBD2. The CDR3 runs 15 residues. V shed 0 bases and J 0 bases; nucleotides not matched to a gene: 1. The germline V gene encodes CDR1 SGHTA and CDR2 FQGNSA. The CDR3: CASSLASGSSYEQYF. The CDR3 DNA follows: TGTGCCAGCAGCTTAGCGAGCGGGAGCTCCTACGAGCAGTACTTC.

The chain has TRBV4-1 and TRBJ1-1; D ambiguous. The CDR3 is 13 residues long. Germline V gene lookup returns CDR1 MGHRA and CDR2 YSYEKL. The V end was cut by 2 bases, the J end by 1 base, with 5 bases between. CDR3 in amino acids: CASSQRQNTEAFF. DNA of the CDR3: TGCGCCAGCAGCCAAAGGCAGAACACTGAAGCTTTCTTT.

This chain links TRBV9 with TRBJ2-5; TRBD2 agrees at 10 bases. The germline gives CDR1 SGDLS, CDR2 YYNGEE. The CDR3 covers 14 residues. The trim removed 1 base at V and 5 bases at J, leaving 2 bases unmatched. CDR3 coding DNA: TGTGCCAGCAGCGTACTAGCGGGGGATGAGACCCAGTACTTC. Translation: CASSVLAGDETQYF.

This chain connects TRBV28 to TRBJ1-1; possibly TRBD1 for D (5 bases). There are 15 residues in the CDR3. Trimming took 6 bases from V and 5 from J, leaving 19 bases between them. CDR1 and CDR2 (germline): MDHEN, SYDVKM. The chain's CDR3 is CASRGMAGQMTEAFF. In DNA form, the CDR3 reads TGTGCCAGCAGAGGAATGGCAGGGCAGATGACTGAAGCTTTCTTT.

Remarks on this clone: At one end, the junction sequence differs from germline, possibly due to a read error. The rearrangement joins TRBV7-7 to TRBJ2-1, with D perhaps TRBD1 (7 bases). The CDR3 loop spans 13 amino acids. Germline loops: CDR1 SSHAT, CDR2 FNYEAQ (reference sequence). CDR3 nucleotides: TGTGCTAGCAGCCCAGGGGGGCCCGGTGAGCAGTTCTTC. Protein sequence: CASSPGGPGEQFF.

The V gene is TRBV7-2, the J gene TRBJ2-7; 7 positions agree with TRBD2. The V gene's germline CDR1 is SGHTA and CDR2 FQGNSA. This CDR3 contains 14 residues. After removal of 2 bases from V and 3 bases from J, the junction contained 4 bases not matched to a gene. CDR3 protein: CASSLNRGDYEQYF. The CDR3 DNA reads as TGTGCCAGCAGCTTAAATCGGGGGGACTACGAGCAGTACTTC.

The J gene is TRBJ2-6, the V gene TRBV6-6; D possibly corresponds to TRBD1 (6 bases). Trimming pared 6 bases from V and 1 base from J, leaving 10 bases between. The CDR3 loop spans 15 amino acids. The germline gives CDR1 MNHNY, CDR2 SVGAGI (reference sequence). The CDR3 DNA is TGTGCCAGCAGCCAAACAGGGTCTGGGGCCAACGTCCTGACTTTC. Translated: CASSQTGSGANVLTF.